Below, 10 T cell receptor beta chains from the same sample are listed, as sequenced in a study of T cell repertoires in cytomegalovirus infection. TCRdb re-called the reads with MiXCR, one entry per CDR3 protein. The data show around 100,000 distinct CDR3 sequences, around 30% seen once. No antigens are known for them. The input for sequencing was CD8+ T cells from cultured PBMCs, taken from culture after CMV antigen stimulation. These receptor sequences come from a human donor in good health (CMV status not recorded). Some clones in this sample may be carry-over from other donors' samples.

For the CDR3, the DNA is TGTGCCAGCAGTTTACCTTCAGGACCGTACAATGAGCAGTTCTTC. It specifies CASSLPSGPYNEQFF. The chain links TRBV28 to TRBJ2-1; D ambiguous. Trimming stripped 2 bases from V and 4 bases from J, with 12 bases between. Per germline, CDR1 MDHEN and CDR2 SYDVKM. CDR3 size: 15 residues.

The V and J genes are TRBV5-8 and TRBJ1-5, with 11 bases aligning to TRBD1. Germline V lookup: CDR1 SGHTS, CDR2 YDEGEE. The ends lost 4 bases at V and 5 bases at J; junction bases unmatched: 5. This CDR3 is built from 15 residues. CDR3 in amino acids: CASSPGTGGYQPQHF. The DNA of the CDR3 is TGTGCCAGCAGCCCCGGGACAGGGGGTTATCAGCCCCAGCATTTT.

This clonotype was observed a few times. This chain links TRBV7-2 with TRBJ2-1; D is undetermined. V lost 4 bases and J lost 6, with 13 bases in between. The CDR3 runs 14 residues. Germline CDR1 SGHTA, CDR2 FQGNSA. In DNA form, the CDR3 reads TGTGCCAGCAGCTATCCGGGTGGCGGCAATGAGCAGTTCTTC. It is translated as CASSYPGGGNEQFF.

This chain uses TRBV4-1 with TRBJ1-2; unclear D gene. V was trimmed by 6 bases and J by 0 bases, leaving 14 bases between them. The length of the CDR3 is 15 residues. Germline V lookup: CDR1 MGHRA, CDR2 YSYEKL. In DNA, the CDR3 is TGCGCCAGCAGTCCAGCCCATTCCTCTAACTATGGCTACACCTTC. This codes for CASSPAHSSNYGYTF.

J is TRBJ2-1 and V is TRBV20-1, with 11 bases identical to TRBD2. Germline loops: CDR1 DFQATT, CDR2 SNEGSKA (reference sequence). V shed 2 bases, J shed 5 bases, and the junction held 5 bases outside the gene matches. This CDR3 is built from 15 residues. CDR3 amino acids: CSARKTSGENNEQFF. DNA for the CDR3: TGCAGTGCTAGAAAGACTAGCGGGGAGAACAATGAGCAGTTCTTC.

This clonotype was counted only a few times. J is TRBJ2-3 and V is TRBV4-1, with D possibly being TRBD2 (6 bases). Germline CDR1 and CDR2: MGHRA and YSYEKL. V was pared by 4 bases and J by 2 bases, with 13 bases between. CDR3 length equals 15 residues. CDR3 residues: CASSPIGGNTDTQYF. CDR3 nucleotide sequence: TGCGCCAGCAGCCCCATTGGGGGGAACACAGATACGCAGTATTTT.

Only a few counts were recorded for this clonotype. This chain joins TRBV7-2 and TRBJ2-7; no reliable D call. The CDR3 runs 12 residues. Trimming removed 5 bases at V and 3 bases at J, with 8 bases between. Germline CDR1 SGHTA, CDR2 FQGNSA. The CDR3 DNA sequence: TGTGCCAGCAGCCTGAACCTCTACGAGCAGTACTTC. It specifies CASSLNLYEQYF.

This clonotype appeared a few times. The V and J genes are TRBV19 and TRBJ2-2; the D gene is possibly TRBD1 (6 bases). The CDR3 length is 15 residues. Germline CDR1 LNHDA, CDR2 SQIVND (reference sequence). V lost 3 bases and J lost 6, with 14 bases in between. CDR3 bases: TGTGCCAGTAGTATCGGGCAGGGGATCGCCGGGGAGCTGTTTTTT. Protein: CASSIGQGIAGELFF. Full variable domain (remainder filled in from reference TRBV19 and TRBJ2-2): DGGITQSPKYLFRKEGQNVTLSCEQNLNHDAMYWYRQDPGQGLRLIYYSQIVNDFQKGDIAEGYSVSREKKESFPLTVTSAQKNPTAFYLCASSIGQGIAGELFFGEGSRLTVL.

This chain joins TRBV25-1 and TRBJ2-2; 10 nucleotides line up with TRBD2. With V trimmed by 2 bases and J by 9 bases, 6 bases remained unmatched. Germline V CDR1 and CDR2: MGHDK, SYGVNS. This CDR3 comprises 15 residues. The CDR3 region has the DNA TGTGCCAGCAGTGAAGGGCTAGCGGGGGTTCGGGAGCTGTTTTTT. Encoded protein: CASSEGLAGVRELFF.

The table lists this clonotype with many counts. The rearrangement joins TRBV7-2 to TRBJ2-2, with D maybe TRBD1 (6 bases). V was pared by 7 bases and J by 6 bases, with 9 bases between. The germline CDR1 and CDR2 sequences are SGHTA and FQGNSA. The CDR3 loop spans 12 amino acids. CDR3 loop: CASNPGAGELFF. In DNA form, the CDR3 reads TGTGCCAGCAACCCAGGGGCCGGGGAGCTGTTTTTT.